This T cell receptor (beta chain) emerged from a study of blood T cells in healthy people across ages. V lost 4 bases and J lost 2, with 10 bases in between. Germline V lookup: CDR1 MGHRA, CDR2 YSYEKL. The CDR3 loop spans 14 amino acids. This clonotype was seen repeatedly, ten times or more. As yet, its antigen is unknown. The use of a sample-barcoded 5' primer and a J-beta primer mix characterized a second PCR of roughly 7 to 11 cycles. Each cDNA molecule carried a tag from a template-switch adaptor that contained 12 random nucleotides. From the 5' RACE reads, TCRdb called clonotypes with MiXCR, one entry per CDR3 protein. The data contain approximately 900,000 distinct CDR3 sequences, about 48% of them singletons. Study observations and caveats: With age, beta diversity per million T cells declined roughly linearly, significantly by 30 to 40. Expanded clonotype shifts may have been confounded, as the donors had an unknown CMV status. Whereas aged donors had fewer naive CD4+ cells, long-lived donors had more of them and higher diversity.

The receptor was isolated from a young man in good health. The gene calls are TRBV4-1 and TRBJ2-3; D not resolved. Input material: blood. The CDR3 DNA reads TGCGCCAGCAGCCTGGACGGCAACACAGATACGCAGTATTTT. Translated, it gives CASSLDGNTDTQYF.